What follows are 26 T cell receptor beta chains derived from one specimen sequenced in a study of early T cells in non-severe SARS-CoV-2 infection. TCRdb ran MiXCR on the 5' RACE reads and lists one entry per CDR3 protein. The sample has around 55,000 distinct CDR3 sequences; 15% are singletons. Here the sequenced sample was whole blood, taken at baseline. The source of these receptors is an adult who was a healthcare worker with PCR-confirmed SARS-CoV-2 infection or an uninfected control (not recorded which).

The table lists this clonotype with many counts. This sequence joins TRBV7-9 and TRBJ2-5; no clear D gene. Germline V gene sequence: CDR1 SEHNR, CDR2 FQNEAQ (reference sequence). CDR3 size: 13 residues. Trimming shortened V by 1 base and J by 2 bases, and 5 bases separated the two germline ends. CDR3 DNA sequence: TGTGCCAGCAGCTTAGTCCAGCAAGAGACCCAGTACTTC. Encoded protein: CASSLVQQETQYF.

This clonotype was seen more than once but under ten times. This sequence joins TRBV7-3 and TRBJ2-7; 7 nucleotides match TRBD2. Germline loops: CDR1 SGHTA, CDR2 FQGTGA. There are 15 residues in the CDR3. V shed 1 base and J 4 bases; nucleotides not matched to a gene: 7. The DNA of the CDR3 is TGTGCCAGCAGCTTAAGGGCGGGAGAAAGGTACGAGCAGTACTTC. This encodes CASSLRAGERYEQYF. Together with reference TRBV7-3 and TRBJ2-7, the CDR3 gives the full variable domain: GAGVSQTPSNKVTEKGKYVELRCDPISGHTALYWYRQSLGQGPEFLIYFQGTGAADDSGLPNDRFFAVRPEGSVSTLKIQRTERGDSAVYLCASSLRAGERYEQYFGPGTRLTVT.

This clonotype turned up a few times. The rearrangement joins TRBV7-2 to TRBJ2-1; TRBD2 matches at 7 bases. Germline-derived CDR1 and CDR2 are SGHTA and FQGNSA. The junction had 5 bases not matched to a gene; V was cut back by 2 bases and J by 4 bases. This CDR3 comprises 15 residues. CDR3 residues: CASSLTAGFYNEQFF. The CDR3 nucleotides are TGTGCCAGCAGCTTAACAGCGGGGTTTTACAATGAGCAGTTCTTC.

The chain is built from TRBV4-2 and TRBJ2-7; 11 bases line up with TRBD2. CDR3 length: 13 residues. The J segment lost 6 bases and the V segment lost 6 bases, leaving 4 bases of the junction unmatched. From germline, CDR1 is LGHNA and CDR2 YNFKEQ. CDR3 protein: CASSSGREGEQYF. As DNA, the CDR3 is TGTGCCAGCAGTAGCGGGAGGGAGGGCGAGCAGTACTTC.

This clonotype was seen a handful of times. The chain combines TRBV11-2 with TRBJ2-2; D might be TRBD1 (5 bases). V lost 5 bases and J 0 bases, leaving 13 bases between the germline ends. The CDR3 runs to 16 residues. Germline CDR1 is SGHAT and CDR2 is FQNNGV. CDR3 amino acids: CASSPLGRTNTGELFF. In nucleotides, the CDR3 is TGTGCCAGCAGCCCCCTGGGGCGGACGAACACCGGGGAGCTGTTTTTT.

The chain recombines TRBV5-6 with TRBJ2-3; 10 nucleotides agree with TRBD2. This CDR3 is 17 amino acids long. V was pared by 3 bases and J by 4 bases, with 11 bases of the junction left unmatched. Looked up from germline, CDR1 is SGHDT and CDR2 is YYEEEE. The DNA for the CDR3 is TGTGCCAGCAGCTGGGCCCCTAGCGGGAGAGCCTCAGATACGCAGTATTTT. It codes for CASSWAPSGRASDTQYF. Full variable domain (remainder filled in from reference TRBV5-6 and TRBJ2-3): DAGVTQSPTHLIKTRGQQVTLRCSPKSGHDTVSWYQQALGQGPQFIFQYYEEEERQRGNFPDRFSGHQFPNYSSELNVNALLLGDSALYLCASSWAPSGRASDTQYFGPGTRLTVL.

This chain uses TRBV5-1 with TRBJ1-4, with TRBD1 as a possible D gene (5 bases). The V gene's germline CDR1 is SGHRS and CDR2 YFSETQ. Trimming took off 0 bases at V and 4 bases at J, with 10 bases between the two ends. The CDR3 covers 15 residues. The chain's CDR3 is CASSLAGTDNEKLFF. The CDR3 DNA sequence: TGCGCCAGCAGCTTGGCCGGGACGGATAATGAAAAACTGTTTTTT.

The chain links TRBV11-2 to TRBJ2-3; possible D gene TRBD2, 6 bases. V was trimmed by 6 bases and J by 2 bases, leaving 15 bases between them. This CDR3 is built from 15 residues. Per germline, CDR1 SGHAT and CDR2 FQNNGV. The DNA for the CDR3 is TGTGCCAGCAGGGGAGCGGGTAGTTTCACAGATACGCAGTATTTT. Protein: CASRGAGSFTDTQYF.

This chain joins TRBV20-1 and TRBJ1-1; 10 bases match TRBD1. The CDR3 extends over 14 amino acids. Germline V gene lookup returns CDR1 DFQATT and CDR2 SNEGSKA (reference sequence). The ends lost 3 bases at V and 3 bases at J; junction bases unmatched: 4. The CDR3 loop reads CSASPGTGDTEAFF. The CDR3 nucleotides read TGCAGTGCTAGTCCGGGGACAGGGGACACTGAAGCTTTCTTT.

The chain couples TRBV2 to TRBJ2-5; the match to TRBD1 covers 10 bases. Germline V gene data show CDR1 as SNHLY and CDR2 as FYNNEI. V lost 5 bases and J lost 5; bases outside the gene matches: 2. The CDR3 totals 13 residues. CDR3 region: CASSPGQGETQYF. The DNA for the CDR3 is TGTGCCAGCAGTCCGGGACAGGGGGAGACCCAGTACTTC.

This chain joins TRBV4-1 and TRBJ2-7, with D hard to call. The CDR3 covers 13 residues. Trimming removed 0 bases at V and 2 bases at J, with 5 bases between. Germline V gene sequence: CDR1 MGHRA, CDR2 YSYEKL. Here the CDR3 DNA reads TGCGCCAGCAGCCAAGACAGACCCTACGAGCAGTACTTC. The encoded protein is CASSQDRPYEQYF.

In this sample, this clonotype turned up a few times. The chain uses TRBV6-4 and TRBJ2-3; the D is unclear. This CDR3 contains 13 residues. Trimming left V 5 bases short and J 4 bases short, with 10 bases between. In germline, CDR1 is MRHNA, CDR2 SNTAGT. The CDR3 loop is CASSLNRPDTQYF. The CDR3 nucleotides are TGTGCCAGCAGTCTGAACCGGCCAGATACGCAGTATTTT.

Only a few counts were recorded for this clonotype. This chain uses TRBV5-1 with TRBJ2-7, with 12 bases aligning to TRBD1. The V gene end was trimmed by 5 bases and the J gene end by 11 bases; junction bases not matched to a gene: 5. CDR3 length: 12 residues. In germline, CDR1 is SGHRS, CDR2 YFSETQ. The CDR3 bases are TGCGCCAGCAGGGGACAGGGGGCATCGGAGTACTTC. This codes for CASRGQGASEYF.

The genes are TRBV3-1 and TRBJ2-5; D is ambiguous. The germline V gene has CDR1 LGHDT and CDR2 YNNKEL (reference sequence). The CDR3 runs 13 residues. Trimming shortened V by 1 base and J by 4 bases, and 7 bases separated the two germline ends. This chain's CDR3 is CASSQGRSETQYF. The CDR3 DNA sequence: TGTGCCAGCAGCCAAGGCAGATCAGAGACCCAGTACTTC.

In this sample, this clonotype turned up a few times. The chain couples TRBV12-3 or TRBV12-4 to TRBJ2-7; D may be TRBD1 (6 bases). This CDR3 region has 15 residues. Trimming pared 3 bases from V and 4 bases from J, leaving 16 bases between. In nucleotides, the CDR3 is TGTGCCAGCAGTTTCCAGGGGCAGGTGACTTACGAGCAGTACTTC. Its protein is CASSFQGQVTYEQYF.

The table lists this clonotype with many counts. The genes are TRBV20-1 and TRBJ2-7, with 8 bases fitting TRBD1. The germline V gene has CDR1 DFQATT and CDR2 SNEGSKA (reference sequence). Unmatched junction bases numbered 7, after V lost 4 bases and J lost 2 bases. The CDR3 contains 14 residues. In nucleotides, the CDR3 is TGCAGTGCTATCGACAGGGGAATTACCTACGAGCAGTACTTC. Its protein product is CSAIDRGITYEQYF.

A few counts support this clonotype. The junction differs from germline at one of its ends, possibly a read error. J is TRBJ1-3 and V is TRBV12-3 or TRBV12-4; weak D call: TRBD1 (6 bases). This CDR3 has 12 amino acids. The CDR3 loop is CASSQNRAGEDF. The CDR3 DNA sequence: TGTGCCAGCAGTCAAAACAGGGCCGGTGAGGATTTT.

The rearrangement links TRBV6-5 to TRBJ2-3; possibly TRBD1 for D (6 bases). V lost 2 bases and J 4 bases, leaving 13 bases between the germline ends. This CDR3 is built from 15 residues. Per germline, CDR1 MNHEY and CDR2 SVGAGI. CDR3 residues: CASSYRFTGSDTQYF. CDR3 coding DNA: TGTGCCAGCAGTTACCGCTTTACAGGGTCAGATACGCAGTATTTT.

The chain has TRBV29-1 and TRBJ1-5; TRBD1 is a possible D gene (5 bases). Trimming took off 4 bases at V and 5 bases at J, with 12 bases between the two ends. Germline V gene sequence: CDR1 SQVTM, CDR2 ANQGSEA. The CDR3 is made up of 13 amino acids. In DNA, the CDR3 is TGCAGCGTTGGGGGTCAGGGTGATCAGCCCCAGCATTTT. Amino acid sequence: CSVGGQGDQPQHF.

The CDR3 DNA is TGTGCCAGCAGCCCGAAATTGAGGGTCGGAGATACGCAGTATTTT. This gives the protein CASSPKLRVGDTQYF. V usage is TRBV7-9 and J usage is TRBJ2-3, with D perhaps TRBD2 (5 bases). The CDR3 has 15 amino acids. Germline CDR1 is SEHNR and CDR2 is FQNEAQ (reference sequence). V lost 5 bases, J lost 5 bases, and 17 bases lay in between.

This clonotype turned up a few times. The CDR3 DNA is TGCGCCAGCAGCCAAGATGGGTACTCCTACAATGAGCAGTTCTTC. Its protein is CASSQDGYSYNEQFF. This chain joins TRBV4-1 and TRBJ2-1; the D is unclear. The CDR3 extends over 15 amino acids. Trimming pared 0 bases from V and 0 bases from J, leaving 6 bases between. Germline loops: CDR1 MGHRA, CDR2 YSYEKL.

V gene TRBV6-5 combines with J gene TRBJ1-3; unclear D gene. This CDR3 contains 15 residues. V dropped 0 bases and J dropped 7 bases, with 13 bases sitting between them. Germline loops: CDR1 MNHEY, CDR2 SVGAGI. The CDR3 loop is CASSYSSSLLNTIYF. The CDR3, as DNA: TGTGCCAGCAGTTACTCGTCTAGTCTGCTTAACACCATATATTTT.

This rearrangement joins TRBV11-1 to TRBJ2-3, with TRBD1 identical over 7 bases. This CDR3 spans 15 amino acids. V shed 5 bases and J 2 bases; nucleotides not matched to a gene: 7. The V gene's germline CDR1 is SGHAT and CDR2 FQDESV (reference sequence). The CDR3 DNA follows: TGTGCCAGCAGCCCGGGACAGCCTCACACAGATACGCAGTATTTT. It translates to CASSPGQPHTDTQYF.

CDR3 DNA: TGTGCCAGCCAATCTGTGGGGCAACATGAGCAGTTCTTC. It specifies CASQSVGQHEQFF. The V and J genes are TRBV2 and TRBJ2-1; TRBD1 might be the D (5 bases). The length of the CDR3 is 13 residues. The germline CDR1 and CDR2 sequences are SNHLY and FYNNEI. Trimming took off 8 bases at V and 8 bases at J, with 16 bases between the two ends.

This clonotype was seen many times. J is TRBJ2-4 and V is TRBV24-1; D is ambiguous. The CDR3 consists of 13 residues. CDR1 is KGHDR, CDR2 SFDVKD, per germline. The ends were cut back, 4 bases at V and 2 bases at J, with 5 bases in the middle. The CDR3 region has the DNA TGTGCCACCAGTGAAGGGCCCAAAAACATTCAGTACTTC. This codes for CATSEGPKNIQYF.

The chain carries TRBV5-1 and TRBJ2-1; TRBD2 matches 9 bases. Trimming removed 0 bases from V and 8 bases from J; junction bases left unmatched: 6. This CDR3 region has 15 residues. Per germline, CDR1 SGHRS and CDR2 YFSETQ. CDR3 sequence reads: CASSLVREGLDEQFF. The DNA for the CDR3 is TGCGCCAGCAGCTTGGTGCGGGAGGGCCTCGATGAGCAGTTCTTC.